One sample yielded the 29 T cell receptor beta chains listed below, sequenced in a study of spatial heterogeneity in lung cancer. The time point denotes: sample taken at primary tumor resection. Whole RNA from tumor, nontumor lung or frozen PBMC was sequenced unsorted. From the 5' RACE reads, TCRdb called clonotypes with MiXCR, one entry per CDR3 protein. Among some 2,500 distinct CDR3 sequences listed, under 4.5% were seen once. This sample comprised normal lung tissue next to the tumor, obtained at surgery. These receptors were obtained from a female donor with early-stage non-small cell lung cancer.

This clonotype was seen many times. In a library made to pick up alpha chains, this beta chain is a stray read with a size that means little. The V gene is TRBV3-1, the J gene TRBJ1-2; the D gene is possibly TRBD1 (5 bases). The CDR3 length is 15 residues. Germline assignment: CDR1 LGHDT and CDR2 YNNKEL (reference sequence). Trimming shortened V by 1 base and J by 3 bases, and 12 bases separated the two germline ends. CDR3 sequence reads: CASSQGQGQDYGYTF. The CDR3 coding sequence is TGTGCCAGCAGCCAAGGTCAGGGCCAGGACTATGGCTACACCTTC.

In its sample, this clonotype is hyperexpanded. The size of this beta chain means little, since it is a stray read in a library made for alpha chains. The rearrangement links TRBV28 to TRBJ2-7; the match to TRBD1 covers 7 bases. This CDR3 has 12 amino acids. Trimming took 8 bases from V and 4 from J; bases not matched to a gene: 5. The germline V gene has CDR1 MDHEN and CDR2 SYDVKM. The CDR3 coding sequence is TGTGCCAGCGGGGGACAGCCGTACGAGCAGTACGTC. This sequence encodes CASGGQPYEQYV.

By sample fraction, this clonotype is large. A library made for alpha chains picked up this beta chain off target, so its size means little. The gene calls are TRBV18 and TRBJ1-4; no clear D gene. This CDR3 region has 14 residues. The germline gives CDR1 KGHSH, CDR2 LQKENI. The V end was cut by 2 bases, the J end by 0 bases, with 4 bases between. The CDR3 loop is CASSPTATNEKLFF. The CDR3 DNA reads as TGTGCCAGCTCACCAACGGCAACTAATGAAAAACTGTTTTTT. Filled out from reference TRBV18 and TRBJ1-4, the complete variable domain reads NAGVMQNPRHLVRRRGQEARLRCSPMKGHSHVYWYRQLPEEGLKFMVYLQKENIIDESGMPKERFSAEFPKEGPSILRIQQVVRGDSAAYFCASSPTATNEKLFFGSGTQLSVL.

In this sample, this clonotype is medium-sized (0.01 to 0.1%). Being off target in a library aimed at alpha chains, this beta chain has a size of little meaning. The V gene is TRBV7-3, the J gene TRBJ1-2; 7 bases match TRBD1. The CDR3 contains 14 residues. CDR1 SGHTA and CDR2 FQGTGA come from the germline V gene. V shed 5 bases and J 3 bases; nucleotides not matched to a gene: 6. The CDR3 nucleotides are TGTGCCAGCAGCAAAGGGGGCGAAGACTATGGCTACACCTTC. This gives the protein CASSKGGEDYGYTF.

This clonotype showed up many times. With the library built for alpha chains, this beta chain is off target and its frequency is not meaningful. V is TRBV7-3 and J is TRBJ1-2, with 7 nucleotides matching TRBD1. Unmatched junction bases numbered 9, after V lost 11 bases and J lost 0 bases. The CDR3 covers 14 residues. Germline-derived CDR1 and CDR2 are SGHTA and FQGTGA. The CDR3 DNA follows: TGTGCCGGCCGGGACAGACTTTCTAACTATGGCTACACCTTC. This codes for CAGRDRLSNYGYTF.

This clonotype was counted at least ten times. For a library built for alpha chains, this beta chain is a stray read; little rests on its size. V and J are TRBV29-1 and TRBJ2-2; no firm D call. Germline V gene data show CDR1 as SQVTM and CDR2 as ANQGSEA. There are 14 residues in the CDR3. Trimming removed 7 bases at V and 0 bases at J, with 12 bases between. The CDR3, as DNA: TGCAGCGCGGCCAGTATATCGAACACCGGGGAGCTGTTTTTT. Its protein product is CSAASISNTGELFF.

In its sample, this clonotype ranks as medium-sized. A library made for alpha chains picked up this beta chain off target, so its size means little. CDR3 bases: TGTGCCAGCAGTTTCACAGGGAGGAGCAATCAGCCCCAGCATTTT. Translation gives CASSFTGRSNQPQHF. This chain joins TRBV27 and TRBJ1-5; possibly TRBD1 for D (6 bases). The V end was cut by 3 bases, the J end by 1 base, with 10 bases between. The CDR3 length is 15 residues. Germline CDR1 MNHEY, CDR2 SMNVEV (reference sequence).

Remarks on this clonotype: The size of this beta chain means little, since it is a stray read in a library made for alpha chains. DNA of the CDR3: TGCGCCAGCAGTGGACAGGGGACTAATGAAAAACTGTTTTTT. This gives the protein CASSGQGTNEKLFF. The rearrangement links TRBV10-2 to TRBJ1-4; 8 bases are shared with TRBD1. The V gene end was trimmed by 4 bases and the J gene end by 2 bases; junction bases not matched to a gene: 0. From germline, CDR1 is WSHSY and CDR2 SAAADI. The CDR3 consists of 14 residues.

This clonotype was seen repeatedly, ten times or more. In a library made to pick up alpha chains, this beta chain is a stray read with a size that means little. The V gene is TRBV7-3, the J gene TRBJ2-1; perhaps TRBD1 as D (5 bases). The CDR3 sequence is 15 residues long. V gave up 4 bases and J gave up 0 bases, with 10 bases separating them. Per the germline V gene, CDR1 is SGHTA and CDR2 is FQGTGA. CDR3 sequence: CASSSDTGSYNEQFF. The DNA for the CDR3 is TGTGCCAGCAGCTCGGACACCGGCTCCTACAATGAGCAGTTCTTC. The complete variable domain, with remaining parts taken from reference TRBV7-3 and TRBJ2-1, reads GAGVSQTPSNKVTEKGKYVELRCDPISGHTALYWYRQSLGQGPEFLIYFQGTGAADDSGLPNDRFFAVRPEGSVSTLKIQRTERGDSAVYLCASSSDTGSYNEQFFGPGTRLTVL.

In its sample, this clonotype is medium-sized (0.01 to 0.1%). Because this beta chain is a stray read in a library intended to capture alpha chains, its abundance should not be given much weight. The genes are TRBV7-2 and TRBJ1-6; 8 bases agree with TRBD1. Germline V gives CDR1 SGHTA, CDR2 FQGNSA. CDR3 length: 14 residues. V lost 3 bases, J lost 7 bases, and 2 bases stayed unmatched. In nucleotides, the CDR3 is TGTGCCAGCAGCTTTGACAGGGGAAATTCACCCCTCCACTTT. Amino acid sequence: CASSFDRGNSPLHF.

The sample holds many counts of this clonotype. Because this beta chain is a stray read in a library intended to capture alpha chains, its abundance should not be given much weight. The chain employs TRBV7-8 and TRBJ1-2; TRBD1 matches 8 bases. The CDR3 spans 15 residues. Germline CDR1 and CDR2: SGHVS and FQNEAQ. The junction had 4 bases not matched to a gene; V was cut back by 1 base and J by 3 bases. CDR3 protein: CASSLVGDRHYGYTF. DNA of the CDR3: TGTGCCAGCAGCTTAGTGGGGGACAGGCACTATGGCTACACCTTC.

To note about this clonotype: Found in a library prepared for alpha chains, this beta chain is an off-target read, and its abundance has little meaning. The CDR3 DNA is TGTGCCAGCAGCCCGGGGGGGCAGGGGGCCTACGAGCAGTACTTC. Protein sequence: CASSPGGQGAYEQYF. The chain has TRBV5-4 and TRBJ2-7; D perhaps matches TRBD2 (8 bases). The CDR3 sequence is 15 residues long. V dropped 4 bases and J dropped 2 bases, with 16 bases sitting between them. Germline values: CDR1 SGHNT, CDR2 YYREEE (reference sequence).

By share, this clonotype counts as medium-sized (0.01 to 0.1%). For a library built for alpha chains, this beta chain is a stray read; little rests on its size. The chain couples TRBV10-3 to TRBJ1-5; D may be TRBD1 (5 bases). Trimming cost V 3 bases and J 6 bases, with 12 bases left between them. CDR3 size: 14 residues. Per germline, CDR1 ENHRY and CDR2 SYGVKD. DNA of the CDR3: TGTGCCATCAGTGAACAGGCAGGGAGTCAGCCCCAGCATTTT. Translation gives CAISEQAGSQPQHF.

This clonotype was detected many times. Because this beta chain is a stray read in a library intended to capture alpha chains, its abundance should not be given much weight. In DNA, the CDR3 is TGTGCCAGCAGTTACTACCACCTAGACTCTGGAAACACCATATATTTT. Protein sequence: CASSYYHLDSGNTIYF. The V gene is TRBV6-5, the J gene TRBJ1-3; D gene ambiguous. V lost 1 base and J 0 bases, leaving 10 bases between the germline ends. CDR1 and CDR2 (germline): MNHEY, SVGAGI. The CDR3 runs 16 residues.

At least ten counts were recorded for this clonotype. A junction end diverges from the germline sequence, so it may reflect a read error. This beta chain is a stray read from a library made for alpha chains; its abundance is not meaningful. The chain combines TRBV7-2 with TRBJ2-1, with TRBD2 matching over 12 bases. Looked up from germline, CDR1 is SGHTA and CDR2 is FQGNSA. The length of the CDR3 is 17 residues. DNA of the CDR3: TGTGCCGGCAGCTTAAGCCTCGGACTAGCGGGGATGAATGAGCAGTTCTTC. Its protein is CAGSLSLGLAGMNEQFF.

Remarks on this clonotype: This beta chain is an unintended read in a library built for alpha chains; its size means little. CDR3 sequence: CASSSRPPGQGAFGQETQYF. The CDR3 coding sequence is TGTGCCAGCAGTTCTAGACCTCCGGGACAGGGGGCTTTTGGCCAAGAGACCCAGTACTTC. The V call is TRBV12-3 or TRBV12-4, the J call TRBJ2-5, with 12 bases that match TRBD1. The ends lost 4 bases at V and 1 base at J; junction bases unmatched: 16. CDR3 length: 20 amino acids.

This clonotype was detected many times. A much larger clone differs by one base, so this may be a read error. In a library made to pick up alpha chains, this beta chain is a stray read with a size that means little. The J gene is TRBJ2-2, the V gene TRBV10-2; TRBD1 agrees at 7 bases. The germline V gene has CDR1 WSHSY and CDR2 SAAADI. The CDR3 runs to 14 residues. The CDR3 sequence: CASRSGTDTEELFF. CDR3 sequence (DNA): TGCGCCAGCAGGTCCGGGACAGACACCGAGGAGCTGTTTTTT.

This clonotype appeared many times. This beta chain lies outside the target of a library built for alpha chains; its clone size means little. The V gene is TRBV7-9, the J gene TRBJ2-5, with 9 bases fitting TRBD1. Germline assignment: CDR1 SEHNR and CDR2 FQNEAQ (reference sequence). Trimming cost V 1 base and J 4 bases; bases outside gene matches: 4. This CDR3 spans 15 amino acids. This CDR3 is CASSLGLTGGETQYF. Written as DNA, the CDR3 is TGTGCCAGCAGCTTAGGCCTGACAGGGGGAGAGACCCAGTACTTC.

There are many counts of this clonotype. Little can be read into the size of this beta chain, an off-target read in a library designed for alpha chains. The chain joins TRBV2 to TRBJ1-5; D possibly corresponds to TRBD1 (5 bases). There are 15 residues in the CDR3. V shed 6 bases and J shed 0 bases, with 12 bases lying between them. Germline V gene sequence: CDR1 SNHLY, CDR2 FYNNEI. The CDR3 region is CASRGTAYSNQPQHF. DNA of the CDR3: TGTGCCAGCAGGGGGACGGCTTATAGCAATCAGCCCCAGCATTTT.

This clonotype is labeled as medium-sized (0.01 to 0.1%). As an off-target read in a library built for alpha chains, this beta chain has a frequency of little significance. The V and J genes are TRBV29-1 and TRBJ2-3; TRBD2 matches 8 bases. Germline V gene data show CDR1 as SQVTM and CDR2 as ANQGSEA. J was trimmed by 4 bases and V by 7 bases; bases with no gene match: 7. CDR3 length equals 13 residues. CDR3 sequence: CSASGSGADTQYF. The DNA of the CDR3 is TGCAGCGCCAGCGGGAGCGGCGCAGATACGCAGTATTTT.

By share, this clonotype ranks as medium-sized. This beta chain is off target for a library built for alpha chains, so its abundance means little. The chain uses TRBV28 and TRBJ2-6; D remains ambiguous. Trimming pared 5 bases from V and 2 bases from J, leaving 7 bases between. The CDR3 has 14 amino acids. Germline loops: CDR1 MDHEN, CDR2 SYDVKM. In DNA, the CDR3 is TGTGCCAGCAGTACGGGTACTGGGGCCAACGTCCTGACTTTC. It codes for CASSTGTGANVLTF.

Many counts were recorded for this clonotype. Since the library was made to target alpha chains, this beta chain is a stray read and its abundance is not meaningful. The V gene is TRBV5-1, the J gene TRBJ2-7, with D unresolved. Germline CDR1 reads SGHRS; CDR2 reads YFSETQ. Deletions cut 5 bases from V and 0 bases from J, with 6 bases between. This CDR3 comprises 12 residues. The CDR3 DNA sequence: TGCGCCAGCAGTTTGAGCTCCTACGAGCAGTACTTC. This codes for CASSLSSYEQYF. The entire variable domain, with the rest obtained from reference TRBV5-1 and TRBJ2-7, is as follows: KAGVTQTPRYLIKTRGQQVTLSCSPISGHRSVSWYQQTPGQGLQFLFEYFSETQRNKGNFPGRFSGRQFSNSRSEMNVSTLELGDSALYLCASSLSSYEQYFGPGTRLTVT.

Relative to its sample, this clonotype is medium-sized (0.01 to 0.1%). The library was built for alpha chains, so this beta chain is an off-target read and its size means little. In nucleotides, the CDR3 is TGTGCCTGGAGAGGCAACACCGACGGGGAGCTGTTTTTT. Amino acids: CAWRGNTDGELFF. The V call is TRBV30, the J call TRBJ2-2; D unclear. This CDR3 region has 13 residues. Trimming stripped 3 bases from V and 7 bases from J, with 12 bases between. Looked up from germline, CDR1 is GTSNPN and CDR2 is SVGIG (reference sequence).

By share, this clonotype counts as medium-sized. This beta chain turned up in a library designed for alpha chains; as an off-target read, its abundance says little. The CDR3 DNA is TGTGCCAGCAGCGTAGACAGGGGGCGGTACAATGAGCAGTTCTTC. This gives the protein CASSVDRGRYNEQFF. V usage is TRBV9 and J usage is TRBJ2-1; 9 nucleotides match TRBD1. The J segment lost 4 bases and the V segment lost 0 bases, leaving 2 bases of the junction unmatched. This CDR3 is built from 15 residues. In germline, CDR1 is SGDLS, CDR2 YYNGEE.

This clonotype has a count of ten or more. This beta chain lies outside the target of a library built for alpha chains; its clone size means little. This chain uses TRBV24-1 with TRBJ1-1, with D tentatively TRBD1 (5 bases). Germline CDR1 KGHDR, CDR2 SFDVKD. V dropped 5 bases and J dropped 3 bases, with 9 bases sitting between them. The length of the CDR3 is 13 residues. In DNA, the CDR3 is TGTGCCACCAGTGCCGGGGGTGACACTGAAGCTTTCTTT. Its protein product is CATSAGGDTEAFF.

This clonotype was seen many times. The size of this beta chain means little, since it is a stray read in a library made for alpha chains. The CDR3, as DNA: TGTGCCAGCAGTCTTCAGCGGGAGCTCCGAAATGAGCAGTTCTTC. It specifies CASSLQRELRNEQFF. This chain links TRBV28 with TRBJ2-1; 8 positions agree with TRBD2. Trimming took 5 bases from V and 7 from J; bases not matched to a gene: 10. Germline V gene sequence: CDR1 MDHEN, CDR2 SYDVKM. CDR3 length: 15 amino acids. The complete variable domain, with remaining parts taken from reference TRBV28 and TRBJ2-1, reads DVKVTQSSRYLVKRTGEKVFLECVQDMDHENMFWYRQDPGLGLRLIYFSYDVKMKEKGDIPEGYSVSREKKERFSLILESASTNQTSMYLCASSLQRELRNEQFFGPGTRLTVL.

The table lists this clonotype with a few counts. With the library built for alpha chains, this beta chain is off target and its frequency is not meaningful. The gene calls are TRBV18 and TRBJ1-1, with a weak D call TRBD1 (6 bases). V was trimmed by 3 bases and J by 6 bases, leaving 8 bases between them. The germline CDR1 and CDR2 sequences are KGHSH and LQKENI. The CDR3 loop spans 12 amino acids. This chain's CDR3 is CASSPRGAEAFF. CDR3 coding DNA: TGTGCCAGCTCACCCAGGGGTGCTGAAGCTTTCTTT.

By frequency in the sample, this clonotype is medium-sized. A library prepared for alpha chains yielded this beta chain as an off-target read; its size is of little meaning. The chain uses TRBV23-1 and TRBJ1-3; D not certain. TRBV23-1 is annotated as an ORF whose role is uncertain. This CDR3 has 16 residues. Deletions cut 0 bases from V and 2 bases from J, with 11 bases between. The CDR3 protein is CASSQSAGGPGNTIYF. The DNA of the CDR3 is TGCGCCAGCAGTCAATCGGCGGGAGGACCTGGAAACACCATATATTTT.

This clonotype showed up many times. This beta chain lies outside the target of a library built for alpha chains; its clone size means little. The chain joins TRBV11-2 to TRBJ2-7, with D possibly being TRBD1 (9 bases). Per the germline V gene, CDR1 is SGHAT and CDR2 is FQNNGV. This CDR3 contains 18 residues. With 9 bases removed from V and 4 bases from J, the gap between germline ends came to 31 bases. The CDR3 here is CASNRGWGTGSSGYEQYF. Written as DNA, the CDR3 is TGTGCCAGTAACCGTGGGTGGGGGACAGGGTCTAGCGGGTACGAGCAGTACTTC.